This T cell receptor beta chain comes out of a study of CD8+ T cells in alopecia areata. Investigators isolated RNA and reverse transcribed it into cDNA to act as the sequencing template. The method was immunoSEQ multiplex PCR; TCRdb's version includes in-frame clones alone and lacks a portion of them. This table has some 170,000 clones, 67% appearing once. CDR3 length: 12 amino acids. Germline V gene data show CDR1 as GTSNPN and CDR2 as SVGIG (reference sequence). The J gene is TRBJ2-4, the V gene TRBV30, with D hard to call. This receptor was obtained from a human donor with alopecia areata. Source: CD8+ T cells sorted from blood, taken at week 0. The DNA of the CDR3 is TGTGCTCATGACGGGGCCAAAAACATTCAGTACTTC. This codes for CAHDGAKNIQYF.